The present T cell receptor beta chain was sequenced within a study of T-cell reconstitution after alpha-beta-depleted transplantation in children. Unique molecular identifiers featured in how the TCRbeta library was prepared. MiXCR, applied by TCRdb to the PCR reads, yields one record per CDR3 protein. The sample consists of roughly 8,100 distinct CDR3 sequences, about 12% of them appearing once. This clonotype showed up many times. The target antigen is unknown. V gave up 5 bases and J gave up 5 bases; unmatched junction bases: 18. Germline V gene sequence: CDR1 MNHEY, CDR2 SMNVEV (reference sequence). The CDR3 extends over 17 amino acids. Study results and limitations: At around two months after transplant, the alpha-beta T cells were reportedly derived from several hundred expanded clones that came from non-depleted graft cells. For some patients, TCRbeta diversity was high at day 60 because of recipient T cells and thymic progenitors that survived. From newly produced T cells came most of the T-cell counts and diversity one year after transplant.

The TCR comes from a patient under 10 years old who had a stem cell transplant for inherited bone marrow failure, so the T cells may come from the graft donor. The material sequenced was PBMCs, mostly from graft donor cells, taken 60 days after TCRalphabeta/CD19-depleted stem cell transplant. V is TRBV27 and J is TRBJ2-7, with 7 bases matching TRBD1. CDR3 coding DNA: TGTGCCAGCAGTCCAGAATGGTCTAGGGGGCGCAGGAACGAGCAGTACTTC. This codes for CASSPEWSRGRRNEQYF.